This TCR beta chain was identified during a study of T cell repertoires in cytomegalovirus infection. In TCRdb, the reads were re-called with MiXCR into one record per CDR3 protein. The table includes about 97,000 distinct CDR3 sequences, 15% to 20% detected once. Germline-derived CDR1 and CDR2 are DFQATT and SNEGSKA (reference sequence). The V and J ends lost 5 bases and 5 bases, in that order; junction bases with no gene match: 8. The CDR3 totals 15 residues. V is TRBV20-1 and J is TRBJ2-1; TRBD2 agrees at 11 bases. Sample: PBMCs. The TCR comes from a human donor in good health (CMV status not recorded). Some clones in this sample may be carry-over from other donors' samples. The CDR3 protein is CSALAGGPLDNEQFF. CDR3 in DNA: TGCAGTGCTTTAGCGGGGGGGCCTTTGGACAATGAGCAGTTCTTC.